These 3 T cell receptor beta chains share one sample of origin, sequenced in a study of blood T cell repertoires in COVID-19. The table came from immunoSEQ multiplex PCR; TCRdb's copy has only in-frame clones and leaves some out. This sample has 150,000 to 200,000 clones, with roughly 76% found just once. The specimen was peripheral blood. The receptors here all came from a woman in her 40s with COVID-19, enrolled during active disease.

This chain links TRBV5-4 with TRBJ2-1; TRBD2 aligns across 9 bases. The V segment lost 7 bases and the J segment 7 bases; nucleotides outside the gene matches: 9. This CDR3 region has 14 residues. Germline assignment: CDR1 SGHNT and CDR2 YYREEE (reference sequence). Here the CDR3 DNA reads TGTGCCAGCCTTCGTGCGGGGGGGAGGAATGAGCAGTTCTTC. Its protein product is CASLRAGGRNEQFF.

This clone was seen only a few times. The chain couples TRBV15 to TRBJ1-5, with D possibly TRBD1 on 5 matching bases. The germline CDR1 and CDR2 sequences are LNHNV and YYDKDF (reference sequence). Trimming shortened V by 3 bases and J by 2 bases, and 20 bases separated the two germline ends. The CDR3 has 18 residues. CDR3: CATSRGSGSREGNQPQHF. The CDR3 DNA reads TGTGCCACCAGCAGGGGATCGGGAAGCAGGGAGGGCAATCAGCCCCAGCATTTT.

This sequence joins TRBV10-3 and TRBJ2-7; TRBD1 agrees at 11 bases. Trimming removed 5 bases from V and 4 bases from J; junction bases left unmatched: 4. This CDR3 region has 14 residues. CDR1 ENHRY and CDR2 SYGVKD come from the germline V gene. The CDR3 reads CAISSGTGGYEQYV. In DNA, the CDR3 is TGTGCCATCAGTTCCGGGACAGGGGGTTACGAGCAGTACGTC.